Listed below are T cell receptor beta chains from one sample, sequenced in a study of T cell responses to AZD1222 COVID-19 vaccine. Measured with immunoSEQ multiplex PCR; TCRdb has only the in-frame clones, and not every one. The table lists roughly 120,000 clones, roughly nine tenths of them singletons, with approximately 9.2% in the top ten. Sequenced material: peripheral blood, taken on day 0 of AZD1222 vaccination. All receptors come from an adult in good health. CDR3s include the opening cysteine and the closing phenylalanine or tryptophan. The order of the fields is D gene, V gene, J gene, clone size, CDR3 DNA, CDR3 protein. The D gene is left open where the match is weak. A clone size is listed for some rows: how often the clone was seen (once, few, many), or a class if it is expanded.

TRBD2	TRBV7-9	TRBJ2-1	once	TGTGCCAGGCAGGCGGGAGGATACAATGAGCAGTTCTTC	CARQAGGYNEQFF
.	TRBV5-1	TRBJ2-4	once	TGCGCCAGCAGCTTGGGGGCTCGCGAAAACATTCAGTACTTC	CASSLGARENIQYF
.	TRBV28	TRBJ2-7	.	TGTGCCAGCAGTTTATGGGGCAGCTACGAGCAGTACTTC	CASSLWGSYEQYF
.	TRBV6-2/TRBV6-3	TRBJ2-1	.	TGTGCCAGCAGTTACTACGAGGGGAATGAGCAGTTCTTC	CASSYYEGNEQFF
TRBD1	TRBV18	TRBJ2-7	few	TGTGCCAGCTCTCCGACCGGGACAGGGGGCGAGCAGTACTTC	CASSPTGTGGEQYF
TRBD1	TRBV2	TRBJ1-5	.	TGTGCCAGCAGTGAGGGACAGATCAATCAGCCCCAGCATTTT	CASSEGQINQPQHF
.	TRBV6-5	TRBJ2-7	.	TGTGCCAGCAGGCAGGGGTGGTACGAGCAGTACTTC	CASRQGWYEQYF
.	TRBV3-1/TRBV3-2	TRBJ1-2	once	TGTGCCAGCAGCCAAGATCGGGAGGATAACTATGGCTACACCTTC	CASSQDREDNYGYTF
.	TRBV6-5	TRBJ1-1	.	TGTGCCAGCAGGCACAGGGCCGAGAACACTGAAGCTTTCTTT	CASRHRAENTEAFF
.	TRBV10-3	TRBJ1-1	once	TGTGCCATCAGTGAGGGTAGGAGGGGCGGTGAAGCTTTCTTT	CAISEGRRGGEAFF